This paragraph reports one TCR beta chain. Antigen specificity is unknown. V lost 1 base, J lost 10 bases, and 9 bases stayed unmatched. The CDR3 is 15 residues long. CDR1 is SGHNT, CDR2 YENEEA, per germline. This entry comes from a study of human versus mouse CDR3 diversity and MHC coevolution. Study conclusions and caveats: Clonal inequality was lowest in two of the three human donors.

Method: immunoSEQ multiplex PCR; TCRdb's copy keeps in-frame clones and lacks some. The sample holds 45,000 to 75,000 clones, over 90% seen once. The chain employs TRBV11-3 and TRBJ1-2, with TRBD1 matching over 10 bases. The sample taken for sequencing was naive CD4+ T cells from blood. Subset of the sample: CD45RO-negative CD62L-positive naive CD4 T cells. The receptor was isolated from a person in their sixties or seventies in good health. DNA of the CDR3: TGTGCCAGCAGCTTAGCCTCCCAGGGACAGGGGAACTACACCTTC. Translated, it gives CASSLASQGQGNYTF.